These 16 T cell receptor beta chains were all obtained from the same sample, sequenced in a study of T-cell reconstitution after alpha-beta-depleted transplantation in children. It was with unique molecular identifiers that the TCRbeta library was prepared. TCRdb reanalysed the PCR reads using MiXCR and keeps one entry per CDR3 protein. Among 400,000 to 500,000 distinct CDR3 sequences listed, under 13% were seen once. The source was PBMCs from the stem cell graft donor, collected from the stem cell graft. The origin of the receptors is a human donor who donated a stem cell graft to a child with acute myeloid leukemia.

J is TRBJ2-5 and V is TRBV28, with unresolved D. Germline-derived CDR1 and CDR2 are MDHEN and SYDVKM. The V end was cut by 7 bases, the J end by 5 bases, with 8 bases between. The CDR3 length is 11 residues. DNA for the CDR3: TGTGCCAGCACCCGAGAGGAGACCCAGTACTTC. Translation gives CASTREETQYF.

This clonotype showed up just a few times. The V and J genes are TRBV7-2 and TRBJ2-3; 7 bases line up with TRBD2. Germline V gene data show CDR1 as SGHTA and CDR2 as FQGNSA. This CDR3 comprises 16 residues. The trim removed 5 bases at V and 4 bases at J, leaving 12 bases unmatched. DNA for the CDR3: TGTGCCAGCAGCCAAACTGAGCGGGGAAGGGCAGATACGCAGTATTTT. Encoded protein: CASSQTERGRADTQYF.

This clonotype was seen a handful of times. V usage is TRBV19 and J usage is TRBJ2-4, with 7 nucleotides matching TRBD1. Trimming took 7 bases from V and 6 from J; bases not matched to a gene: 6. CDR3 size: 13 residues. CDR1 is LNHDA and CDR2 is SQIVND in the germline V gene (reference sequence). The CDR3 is CASTRDRGNIQYF. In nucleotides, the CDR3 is TGTGCCAGTACCAGGGACAGAGGAAACATTCAGTACTTC.

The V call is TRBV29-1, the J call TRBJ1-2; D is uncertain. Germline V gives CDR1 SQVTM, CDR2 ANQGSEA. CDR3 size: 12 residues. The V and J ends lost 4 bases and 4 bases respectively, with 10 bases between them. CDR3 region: CSVAFEGYGYTF. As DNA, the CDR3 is TGCAGCGTTGCTTTTGAGGGCTATGGCTACACCTTC.

In nucleotides, the CDR3 is TGTGCCATCAGGGGAGAGAACACTGAAGCTTTCTTT. Translating it yields CAIRGENTEAFF. This chain connects TRBV10-3 to TRBJ1-1, with D unclear. CDR3 length equals 12 residues. CDR1 is ENHRY and CDR2 is SYGVKD in the germline V gene. Trimming cost V 6 bases and J 1 base, with 6 bases left between them.

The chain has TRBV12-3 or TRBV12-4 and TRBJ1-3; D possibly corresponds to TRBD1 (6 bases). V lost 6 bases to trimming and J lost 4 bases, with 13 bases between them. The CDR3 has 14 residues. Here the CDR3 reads CASSWGDRGNTIYF. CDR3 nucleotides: TGTGCCAGCAGCTGGGGAGACAGGGGAAACACCATATATTTT.

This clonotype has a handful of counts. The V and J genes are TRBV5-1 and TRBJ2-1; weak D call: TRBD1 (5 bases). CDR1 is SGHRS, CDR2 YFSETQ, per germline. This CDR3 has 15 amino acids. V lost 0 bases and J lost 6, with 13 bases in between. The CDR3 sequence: CASSLGRVPLNEQFF. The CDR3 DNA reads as TGCGCCAGCAGCTTGGGCAGGGTTCCTCTCAATGAGCAGTTCTTC.

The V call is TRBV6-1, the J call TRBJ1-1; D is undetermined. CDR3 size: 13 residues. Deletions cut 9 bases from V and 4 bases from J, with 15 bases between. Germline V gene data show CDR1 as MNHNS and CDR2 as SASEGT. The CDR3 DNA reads TGTGCCAGTCTTGGGGTGAAGGCCACTGAAGCTTTCTTT. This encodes CASLGVKATEAFF.

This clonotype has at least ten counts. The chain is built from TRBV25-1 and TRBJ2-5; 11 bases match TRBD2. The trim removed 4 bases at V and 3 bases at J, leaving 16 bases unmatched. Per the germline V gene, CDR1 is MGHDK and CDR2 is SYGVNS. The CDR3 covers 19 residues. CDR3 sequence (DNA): TGTGCCAGCAGTGTACGGGCAAGAAAGCCGGGACTAGCGGAAGAGACCCAGTACTTC. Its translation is CASSVRARKPGLAEETQYF.

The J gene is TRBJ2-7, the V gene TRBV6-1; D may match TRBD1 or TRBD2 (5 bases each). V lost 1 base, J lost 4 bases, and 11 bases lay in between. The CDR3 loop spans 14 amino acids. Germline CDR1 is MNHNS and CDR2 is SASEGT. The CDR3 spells CASSEVLGEYEQYV. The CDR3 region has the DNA TGTGCCAGCAGTGAAGTTTTGGGGGAGTACGAGCAGTACGTC.

The CDR3 protein is CASSESGLSYNEQFF. The CDR3 DNA sequence: TGTGCCAGCAGTGAATCAGGGCTTTCCTACAATGAGCAGTTCTTC. The V gene is TRBV6-1, the J gene TRBJ2-1, with a weak D call TRBD1 (5 bases). Germline loops: CDR1 MNHNS, CDR2 SASEGT. The length of the CDR3 is 15 residues. V was cut by 2 bases and J by 1 base, with 9 bases left in between.

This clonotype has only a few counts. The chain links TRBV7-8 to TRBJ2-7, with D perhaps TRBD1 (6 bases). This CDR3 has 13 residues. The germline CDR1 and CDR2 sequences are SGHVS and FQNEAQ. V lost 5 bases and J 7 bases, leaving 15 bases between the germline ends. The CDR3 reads CASSLTGIGEQYV. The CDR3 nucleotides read TGTGCCAGCAGCCTGACAGGCATAGGGGAGCAGTACGTC.

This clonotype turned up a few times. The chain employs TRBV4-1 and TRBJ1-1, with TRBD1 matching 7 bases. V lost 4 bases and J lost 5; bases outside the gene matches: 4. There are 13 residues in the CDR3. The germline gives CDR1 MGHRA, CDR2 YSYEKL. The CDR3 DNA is TGCGCCAGCAGCCCCCTGACAGGGACTGAAGCTTTCTTT. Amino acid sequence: CASSPLTGTEAFF.

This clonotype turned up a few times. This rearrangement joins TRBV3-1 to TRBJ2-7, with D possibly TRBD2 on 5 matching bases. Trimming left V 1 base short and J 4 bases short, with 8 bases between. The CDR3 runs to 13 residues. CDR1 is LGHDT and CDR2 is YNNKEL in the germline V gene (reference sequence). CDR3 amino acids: CASSQGSGYEQYV. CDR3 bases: TGTGCCAGCAGCCAAGGCTCGGGATACGAGCAGTACGTC.

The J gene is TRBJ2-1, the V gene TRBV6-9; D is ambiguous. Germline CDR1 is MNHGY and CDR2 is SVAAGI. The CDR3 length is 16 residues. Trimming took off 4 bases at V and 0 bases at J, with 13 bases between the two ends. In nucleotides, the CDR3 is TGTGCCAGCAGTTTCGATGACCGACCCTCCTACAATGAGCAGTTCTTC. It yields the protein CASSFDDRPSYNEQFF.

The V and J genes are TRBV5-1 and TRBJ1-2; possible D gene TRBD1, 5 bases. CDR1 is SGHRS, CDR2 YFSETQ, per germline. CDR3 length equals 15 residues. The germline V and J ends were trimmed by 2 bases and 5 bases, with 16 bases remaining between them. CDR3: CASSFGGRDLYGYTF. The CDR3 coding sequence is TGCGCCAGCAGCTTCGGCGGCAGGGACTTATATGGCTACACCTTC.